Listed below are T cell receptor beta chains from one sample, sequenced in a study of T cells in Graves' hyperthyroidism and ophthalmopathy. TCRdb analysed the multiplex PCR reads with MiXCR anew, one entry per CDR3 protein. The sample has some 600,000 distinct CDR3 sequences, about 15% seen once. Sequenced: blood. Receptor source: a woman between 25 and 40 years old with Graves' hyperthyroidism that later progressed to Graves' ophthalmopathy. Both conserved end residues are part of each CDR3. The D gene is left open where the match is weak. Size tells how often a clone was seen (once, few, many) or the class of an expanded clone, and some rows leave it out.

J gene | clone size | D gene | V gene | CDR3 DNA | CDR3 protein
TRBJ2-7 | . | . | TRBV20-1 | TGCAGTGCTAGGTCCCGGGGGTCCTACGAGCAGTACTTC | CSARSRGSYEQYF
TRBJ2-1 | . | . | TRBV10-3 | TGTGCCATCAGTGAGTCGGCCAATGAGCAGTTCTTC | CAISESANEQFF
TRBJ1-1 | . | . | TRBV29-1 | TGCAGCGTCGATAGGGGGGGGGCTATGTACACTGAAGCTTTCTTT | CSVDRGGAMYTEAFF
TRBJ2-3 | many | TRBD2 | TRBV27 | TGTGCCAGCCTCGGACTAGCGGGAGGTCGAGATACGCAGTATTTT | CASLGLAGGRDTQYF
TRBJ2-3 | many | TRBD2 | TRBV20-1 | TGCAGTGCTAGAGGCGGACTAGCGGGACCGTCAGGAGGGACAGATACGCAGTATTTT | CSARGGLAGPSGGTDTQYF
TRBJ1-5 | many | . | TRBV10-3 | TGTGCCATCAGTGAGTCGGGGGGGGTCCAGCCCCAGCATTTT | CAISESGGVQPQHF
TRBJ1-1 | many | TRBD1 | TRBV6-2/TRBV6-3 | TGTGCCAGCAGTAGGGACAGGGGGCCAATGTACACTGAAGCTTTCTTT | CASSRDRGPMYTEAFF
TRBJ2-1 | many | TRBD1 | TRBV2 | TGTGCCAGCAGCGGACAGGTACCGTTCTTC | CASSGQVPFF
TRBJ1-6 | many | TRBD1 | TRBV5-1 | TGCGCCAGCAGCTTAGAGACAGGGGGATCACCCCTCCACTTT | CASSLETGGSPLHF
TRBJ2-7 | many | TRBD1 | TRBV27 | TGTGCCAGCAGTTTAGGGACAGGGGGCGGCTACGAGCAGTACTTC | CASSLGTGGGYEQYF
TRBJ1-5 | . | TRBD1 | TRBV28 | TGTGCCAGCAGCCGTGCGACAGGGGGCATAGGGCAGCCCCAGCATTTT | CASSRATGGIGQPQHF
TRBJ2-5 | . | . | TRBV4-1 | TGCGCCAGCAGCCAACCTGGGACATCTAAGAAGACCCAGTACTTC | CASSQPGTSKKTQYF
TRBJ2-3 | . | TRBD1 | TRBV4-2 | TGTGCCAGCAGCCTATTAACCCTACCGGGACAGGGATTTGCAGATACGCAGTATTTT | CASSLLTLPGQGFADTQYF
TRBJ1-1 | many | . | TRBV19 | TGTGCCAGTAATCGGGGCTTGAACACTGAAGCTTTCTTT | CASNRGLNTEAFF
TRBJ1-1 | . | TRBD1 | TRBV28 | TGTGCCAGCAGTTCCAGAGGACAGGGGAACACTGAAGCTTTCTTT | CASSSRGQGNTEAFF
TRBJ2-1 | many | . | TRBV27 | TGTGCCAGCATGGCCCTGGAGGACAACGCTGAGCAGTTCTTC | CASMALEDNAEQFF
TRBJ2-5 | once | . | TRBV10-1 | TGCGCCAGCAGTGAGTCAGCGGCCCCACAAGAGACCCAGTACTTC | CASSESAAPQETQYF
TRBJ2-7 | many | TRBD2 | TRBV28 | TGTGCCAGCAGTACCCGCGGGAGGGGGCAAGGCTACGAGCAGTACTTC | CASSTRGRGQGYEQYF
TRBJ2-2 | few | . | TRBV7-9 | TGTGCCAGCAGCTTCCTTACGTCGGTCCCCGGGGAGCTGTTTTTT | CASSFLTSVPGELFF
TRBJ2-2 | few | . | TRBV6-1 | TGTGCCAACCAGGGTTCGAACACCGGGGAGCTGTTTTTT | CANQGSNTGELFF
TRBJ1-5 | many | . | TRBV12-5 | TGTGCTAGTGGTTGGGGGACCTTAGATCAGCCCCAGCATTTT | CASGWGTLDQPQHF
TRBJ1-2 | many | . | TRBV12-3/TRBV12-4 | TGTGCCAGTGGAGCAGGGGGCTACACCTTC | CASGAGGYTF
TRBJ1-3 | few | . | TRBV12-3/TRBV12-4 | TGTGCCAGCAGTTTAGCGCCGCCACCCGATACATATTTT | CASSLAPPPDTYF
TRBJ2-1 | many | TRBD2 | TRBV24-1 | TGTGCCACCAGTGATTCGGGACTAGTCAATGAGCAGTTCTTC | CATSDSGLVNEQFF
TRBJ2-7 | many | . | TRBV11-2 | TGTGCCAGCAGCCCCGACCCCGTAAACTACGAGCAGTACTTC | CASSPDPVNYEQYF
TRBJ1-4 | many | . | TRBV10-3 | TGTGCCATCGGGGTCCGGGGCGAAAAACTGTTTTTT | CAIGVRGEKLFF
TRBJ1-1 | few | . | TRBV4-1 | TGCGCCAGCAGCCCCCTTTGGGGGACGGGCTGGAACACTGAAGCTTTCTTT | CASSPLWGTGWNTEAFF
TRBJ1-1 | . | TRBD1 | TRBV29-1 | TGCAGCGTTGCGTCTCCGGGACAGGGGCGTGAAGCTTTCTTT | CSVASPGQGREAFF
TRBJ2-4 | many | TRBD1 | TRBV7-9 | TGTGCCAGCAGCTCGGGACAGGGGGGTGCCAAAAACATTCAGTACTTC | CASSSGQGGAKNIQYF
TRBJ2-3 | many | TRBD2 | TRBV24-1 | TGTGCCACCAGCTCAGGTTCGGGGGGAACAGATACGCAGTATTTT | CATSSGSGGTDTQYF
TRBJ2-2 | . | TRBD2 | TRBV19 | TGTGCCAGTAGCGCGGGAGGGTACACCGGGGAGCTGTTTTTT | CASSAGGYTGELFF
TRBJ2-7 | many | . | TRBV7-2 | TGTGCCAGCAGCATCCAGGGGGGAGGTGTCTACGAGCAGTACTTC | CASSIQGGGVYEQYF
TRBJ1-5 | . | . | TRBV12-5 | TGTGCTAGTGGTTTGGGGGGGGGAAATGGAAAGCCCCAGCATTTT | CASGLGGGNGKPQHF
TRBJ2-1 | many | . | TRBV20-1 | TGCAGTGCTCAGGACCGCCTCGGGCAGTTCTTC | CSAQDRLGQFF
TRBJ1-2 | many | . | TRBV27 | TGTGCCAGCGCCTTCGGGCCAATGTATGGCTACACCTTC | CASAFGPMYGYTF
TRBJ1-6 | few | . | TRBV5-4 | TGTGCCAGCAGCAAACCCCAGGGACCGTACTCACCCCTCCACTTT | CASSKPQGPYSPLHF
TRBJ1-2 | many | . | TRBV28 | TGTGCCAGCAGTTTGTTAAGCTATGGCTACACCTTC | CASSLLSYGYTF
TRBJ2-3 | many | . | TRBV24-1 | TGTGCCACCAGTGACCTGGGACGGGACGGCACAGATACGCAGTATTTT | CATSDLGRDGTDTQYF
TRBJ2-7 | many | . | TRBV12-3/TRBV12-4 | TGTGCCAGCAGTTTAGGGCAGAAGCGGACCTACGAGCAGTACTTC | CASSLGQKRTYEQYF
TRBJ1-4 | many | TRBD1 | TRBV20-1 | TGCAGTGCCATATCCGGACAGGCGAATAATGAAAAACTGTTTTTT | CSAISGQANNEKLFF
TRBJ2-7 | . | TRBD2 | TRBV9 | TGTGCCAGCAGCCCCCTAGCGGGAGTCTCCTACGAGCAGTACTTC | CASSPLAGVSYEQYF
TRBJ1-2 | many | TRBD1 | TRBV20-1 | TGCAGTGCTAGAAAAGGGACAGATAACTATGGCTACACCTTC | CSARKGTDNYGYTF
TRBJ2-2 | . | TRBD1 | TRBV7-9 | TGTGCCAGCAGCCGGGTGACAGGGGGCACCGGGGAGCTGTTTTTT | CASSRVTGGTGELFF
TRBJ2-3 | many | . | TRBV20-1 | TGCAGTGCTAGAGAGAATCGGGGCAGGCTTAGCACAGATACGCAGTATTTT | CSARENRGRLSTDTQYF
TRBJ2-6 | . | . | TRBV5-1 | TGCGCCAGCAGGGCGGGGCAGTTAGACTCTGGGGCCAACGTCCTGACTTTC | CASRAGQLDSGANVLTF